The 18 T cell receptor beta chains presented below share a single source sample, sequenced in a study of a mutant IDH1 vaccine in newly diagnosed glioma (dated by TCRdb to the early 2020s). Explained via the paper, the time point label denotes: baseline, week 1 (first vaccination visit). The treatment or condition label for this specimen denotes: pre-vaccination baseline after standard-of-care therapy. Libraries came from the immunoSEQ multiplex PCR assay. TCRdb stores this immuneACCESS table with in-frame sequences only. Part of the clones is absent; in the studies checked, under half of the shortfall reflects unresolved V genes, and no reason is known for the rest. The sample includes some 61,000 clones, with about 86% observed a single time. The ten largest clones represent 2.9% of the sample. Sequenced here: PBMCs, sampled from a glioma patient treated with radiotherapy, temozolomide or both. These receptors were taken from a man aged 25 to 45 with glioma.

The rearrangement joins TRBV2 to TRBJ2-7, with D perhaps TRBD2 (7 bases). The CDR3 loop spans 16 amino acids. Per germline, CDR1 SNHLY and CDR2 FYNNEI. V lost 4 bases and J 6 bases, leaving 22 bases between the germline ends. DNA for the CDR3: TGTGCCAGCAGTGGTTCAGGGAGGGGGTTTACGGGCGAGCAGTACTTC. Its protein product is CASSGSGRGFTGEQYF. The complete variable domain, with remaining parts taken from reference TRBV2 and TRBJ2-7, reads EPEVTQTPSHQVTQMGQEVILRCVPISNHLYFYWYRQILGQKVEFLVSFYNNEISEKSEIFDDQFSVERPDGSNFTLKIRSTKLEDSAMYFCASSGSGRGFTGEQYFGPGTRLTVT.

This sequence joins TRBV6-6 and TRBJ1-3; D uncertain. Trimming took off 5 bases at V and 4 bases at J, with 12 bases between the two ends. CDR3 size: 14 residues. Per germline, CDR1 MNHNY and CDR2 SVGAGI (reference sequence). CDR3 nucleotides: TGTGCCAGCAGTACAGACCCGACCGGAAACACCATATATTTT. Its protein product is CASSTDPTGNTIYF.

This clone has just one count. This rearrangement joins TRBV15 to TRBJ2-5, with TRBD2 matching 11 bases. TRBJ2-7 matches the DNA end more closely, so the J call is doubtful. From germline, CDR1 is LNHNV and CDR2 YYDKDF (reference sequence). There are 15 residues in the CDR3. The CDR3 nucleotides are TGTGCCACCAGCAGCGGGACTAGCGGCTCCTACGAGCAGTACTTC. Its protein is CATSSGTSGSYEQYF.

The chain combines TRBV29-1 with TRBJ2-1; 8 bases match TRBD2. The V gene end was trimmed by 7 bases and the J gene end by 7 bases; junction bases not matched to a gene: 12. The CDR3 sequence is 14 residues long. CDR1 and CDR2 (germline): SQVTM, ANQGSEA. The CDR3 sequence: CSAPAGGINNEQFF. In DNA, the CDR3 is TGCAGCGCTCCCGCGGGGGGAATTAATAATGAGCAGTTCTTC.

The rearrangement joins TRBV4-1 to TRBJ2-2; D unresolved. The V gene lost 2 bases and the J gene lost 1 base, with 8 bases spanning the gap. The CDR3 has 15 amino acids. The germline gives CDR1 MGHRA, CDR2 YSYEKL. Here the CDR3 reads CASSQIPVNTGELFF. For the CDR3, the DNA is TGCGCCAGCAGCCAAATACCCGTGAACACCGGGGAGCTGTTTTTT.

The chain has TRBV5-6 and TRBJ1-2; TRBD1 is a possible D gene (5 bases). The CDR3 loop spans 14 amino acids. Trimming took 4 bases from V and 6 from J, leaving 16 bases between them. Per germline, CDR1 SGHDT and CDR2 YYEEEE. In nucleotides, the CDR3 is TGTGCCAGCAGCCCCTTGGACATGCGAAATGGCTACACCTTC. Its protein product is CASSPLDMRNGYTF.

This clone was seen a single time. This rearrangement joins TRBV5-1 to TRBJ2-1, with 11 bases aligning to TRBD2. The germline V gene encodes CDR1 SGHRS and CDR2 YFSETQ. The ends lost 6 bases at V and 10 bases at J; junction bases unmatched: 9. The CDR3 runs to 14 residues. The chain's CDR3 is CASTSGGPNREQFF. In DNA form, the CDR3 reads TGCGCCAGCACTAGCGGGGGGCCAAATAGGGAGCAGTTCTTC. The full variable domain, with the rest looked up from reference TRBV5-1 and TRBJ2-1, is KAGVTQTPRYLIKTRGQQVTLSCSPISGHRSVSWYQQTPGQGLQFLFEYFSETQRNKGNFPGRFSGRQFSNSRSEMNVSTLELGDSALYLCASTSGGPNREQFFGPGTRLTVL.

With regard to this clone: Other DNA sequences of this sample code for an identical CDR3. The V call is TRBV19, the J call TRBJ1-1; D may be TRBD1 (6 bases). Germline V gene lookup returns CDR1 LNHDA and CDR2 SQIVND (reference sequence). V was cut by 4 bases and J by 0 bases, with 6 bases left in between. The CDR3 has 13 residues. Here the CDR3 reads CASSTGVNTEAFF. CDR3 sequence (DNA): TGTGCCAGTAGTACAGGGGTGAACACTGAAGCTTTCTTT.

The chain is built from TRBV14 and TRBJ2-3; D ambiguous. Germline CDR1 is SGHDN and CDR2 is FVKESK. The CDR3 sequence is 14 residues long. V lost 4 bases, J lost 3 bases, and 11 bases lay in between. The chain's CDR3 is CASSRRQSTDTQYF. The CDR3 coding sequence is TGTGCCAGCAGCCGTCGGCAATCAACAGATACGCAGTATTTT.

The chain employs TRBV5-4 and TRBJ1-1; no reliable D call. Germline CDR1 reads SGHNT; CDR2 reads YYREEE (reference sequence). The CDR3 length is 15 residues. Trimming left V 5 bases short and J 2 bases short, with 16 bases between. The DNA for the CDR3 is TGTGCCAGCAGTTTCCGGGGATTGTATAACACTGAAGCTTTCTTT. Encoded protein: CASSFRGLYNTEAFF.

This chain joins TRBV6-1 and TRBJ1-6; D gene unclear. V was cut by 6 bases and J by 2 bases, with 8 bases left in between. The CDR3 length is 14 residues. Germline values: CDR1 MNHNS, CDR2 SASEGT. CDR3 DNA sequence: TGTGCCAGCAGATCGCATCCCTATAATTCACCCCTCCACTTT. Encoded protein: CASRSHPYNSPLHF.

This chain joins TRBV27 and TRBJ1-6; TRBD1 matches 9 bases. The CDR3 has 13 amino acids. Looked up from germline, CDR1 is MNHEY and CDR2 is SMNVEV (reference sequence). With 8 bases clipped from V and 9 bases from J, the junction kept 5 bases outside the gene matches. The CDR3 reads CASGGQGGSPLHF. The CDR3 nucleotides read TGTGCCAGCGGGGGACAGGGCGGTTCACCCCTCCACTTT.

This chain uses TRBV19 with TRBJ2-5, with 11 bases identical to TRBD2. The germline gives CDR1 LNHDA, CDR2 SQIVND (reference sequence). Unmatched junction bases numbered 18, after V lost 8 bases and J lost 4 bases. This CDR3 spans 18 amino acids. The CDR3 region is CASGEGLAVGGRRETQYF. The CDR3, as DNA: TGTGCCAGTGGGGAGGGACTAGCGGTGGGAGGAAGGCGAGAGACCCAGTACTTC. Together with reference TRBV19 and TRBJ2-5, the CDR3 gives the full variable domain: DGGITQSPKYLFRKEGQNVTLSCEQNLNHDAMYWYRQDPGQGLRLIYYSQIVNDFQKGDIAEGYSVSREKKESFPLTVTSAQKNPTAFYLCASGEGLAVGGRRETQYFGPGTRLLVL.

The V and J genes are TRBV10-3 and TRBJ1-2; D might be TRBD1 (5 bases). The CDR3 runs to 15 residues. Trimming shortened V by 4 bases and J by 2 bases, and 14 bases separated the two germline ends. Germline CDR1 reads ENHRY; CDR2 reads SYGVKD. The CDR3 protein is CAISGVGDRNYGYTF. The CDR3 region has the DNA TGTGCCATCAGTGGAGTAGGGGACCGCAACTATGGCTACACCTTC.

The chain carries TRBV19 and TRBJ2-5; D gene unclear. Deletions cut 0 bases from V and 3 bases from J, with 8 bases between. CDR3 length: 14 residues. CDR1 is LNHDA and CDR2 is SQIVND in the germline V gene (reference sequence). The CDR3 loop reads CASSIDLSEETQYF. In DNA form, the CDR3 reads TGTGCCAGTAGTATAGATCTCAGTGAAGAGACCCAGTACTTC.

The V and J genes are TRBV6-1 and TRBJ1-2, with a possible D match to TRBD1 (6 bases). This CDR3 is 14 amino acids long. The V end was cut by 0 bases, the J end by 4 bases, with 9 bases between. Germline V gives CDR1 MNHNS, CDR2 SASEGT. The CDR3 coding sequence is TGTGCCAGCAGTGAAGCCGAAGGGGGCTATGGCTACACCTTC. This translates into CASSEAEGGYGYTF.

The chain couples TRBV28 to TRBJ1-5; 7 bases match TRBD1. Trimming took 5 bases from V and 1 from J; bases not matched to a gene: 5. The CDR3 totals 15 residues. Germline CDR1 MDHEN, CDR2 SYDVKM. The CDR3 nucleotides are TGTGCCAGCAGTCTAGAGGGGGCCAGCAATCAGCCCCAGCATTTT. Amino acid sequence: CASSLEGASNQPQHF.

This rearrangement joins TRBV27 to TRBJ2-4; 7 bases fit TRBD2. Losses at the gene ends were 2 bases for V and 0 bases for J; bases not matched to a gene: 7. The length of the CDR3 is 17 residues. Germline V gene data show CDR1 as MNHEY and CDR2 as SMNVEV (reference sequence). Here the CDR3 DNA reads TGTGCCAGCAGTTTAAGGCTAGCGGATTTAGCCAAAAACATTCAGTACTTC. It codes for CASSLRLADLAKNIQYF.